The clone carrying this T cell receptor beta chain has ten or more counts. Its target is unknown. TCR beta CDR3 sequences were amplified from RNA transcripts. HTBI primers were the set used in a first-round RT-PCR of the TCR CDR3. TCRdb reprocessed the multiplex PCR reads with MiXCR, giving one entry per CDR3 protein. The repertoire holds around 360,000 distinct CDR3 sequences, with roughly 15% as singletons. This entry comes from a study of T cells in Graves' hyperthyroidism and ophthalmopathy. General study results and limits: Progression to ophthalmopathy was predicted a median of 6.5 months early. Most thyroid clonotypes with frequency above 0.001 were detected in blood.

The junction had 9 bases not matched to a gene; V was cut back by 3 bases and J by 4 bases. The CDR3 loop spans 16 amino acids. Pregnant or lactating patients were excluded, as were those with uncontrolled infection or other autoimmune disease. The authors took PBMCs from 8 to 10 ml fresh peripheral blood. V usage is TRBV12-3 or TRBV12-4 and J usage is TRBJ2-5; the match to TRBD2 covers 9 bases. The sample was blood. This receptor was taken from an older woman with Graves' ophthalmopathy. CDR3 DNA: TGTGCCAGCAGTTTCGGCGGGAGGGCCGCGGGAGAGACCCAGTACTTC. Its protein is CASSFGGRAAGETQYF.